These T cell receptor beta chains were read from a single sample in a study of blood T cells in healthy people across ages. TCRdb fed the 5' RACE reads into MiXCR, producing one record per CDR3 protein. This table holds under 1,000,000 distinct CDR3 sequences, about half found once. Sequenced: blood. Receptor source: a man older than 75 in good health. Both conserved end residues are part of each CDR3. D genes are given only for firm matches. The size entry is marked missing in some rows and otherwise reads once, few, many or a size class.

j_gene | len | v_gene | abundance | d_gene | CDR3nt | CDR3aa
TRBJ2-1 | 14 | TRBV30 | - | TRBD2 | TGTGCCTGGAGTCCCGGGACTAGGGACTGGGAGCAGTTCTTC | CAWSPGTRDWEQFF
TRBJ1-1 | 13 | TRBV14 | - | - | TGTGCCAGCAGTGAACAGGGTTCCACTGAAGCTTTCTTT | CASSEQGSTEAFF
TRBJ2-1 | 15 | TRBV6-6 | few | TRBD1 | TGTGCCACCGGACAGGGGAGCCGCTCCTACAATGAGCAGTTCTTC | CATGQGSRSYNEQFF
TRBJ2-7 | 14 | TRBV4-3 | - | - | TGCGCCAGCAGCCAAGATCTCGACAGCTACGAGCAGTACTTC | CASSQDLDSYEQYF
TRBJ2-3 | 14 | TRBV2 | many | TRBD1 | TGTGCCAGCAGTATCAGACAGGGCGCAGATACGCAGTATTTT | CASSIRQGADTQYF
TRBJ2-3 | 15 | TRBV27 | few | TRBD2 | TGTGCCAGCAGTTCACATAGCGGGAGAGGGGATACGCAGTATTTT | CASSSHSGRGDTQYF
TRBJ2-3 | 16 | TRBV29-1 | - | TRBD2 | TGCAGCGTTGAGGGGACTAGCGGGGACATCACAGATACGCAGTATTTT | CSVEGTSGDITDTQYF
TRBJ2-7 | 14 | TRBV28 | - | - | TGTGCCAGCAGCCCCCTCTTACAGGTTGACGAGCAGTACTTC | CASSPLLQVDEQYF
TRBJ1-1 | 15 | TRBV9 | few | TRBD1 | TGTGCCAGCAGCGTAGAAGGGGGCGGGTACACTGAAGCTTTCTTT | CASSVEGGGYTEAFF
TRBJ2-7 | 11 | TRBV6-2/TRBV6-3 | many | - | TGTGCCAGCAGCTCAAGGTACGAGCAGTACTTC | CASSSRYEQYF
TRBJ1-2 | 12 | TRBV29-1 | once | - | TGCAGCGCAGGATCGGATACTCGCGCGAACACCTTC | CSAGSDTRANTF
TRBJ2-3 | 14 | TRBV5-1 | - | TRBD2 | TGCGCCAGCAGCTCCATAGCGGGTACAGATACGCAGTATTTT | CASSSIAGTDTQYF
TRBJ2-3 | 14 | TRBV28 | few | TRBD2 | TGTGCCAGCAGTTTACGAGCGGGAGCAGATACGCAGTATTTT | CASSLRAGADTQYF
TRBJ2-2 | 15 | TRBV3-1 | - | - | TGTGCCAGCAGCCAAGTAAGACGGCCGGCTGGGGAGCTGTTTTTT | CASSQVRRPAGELFF
TRBJ2-5 | 12 | TRBV29-1 | few | - | TGCAGCGTCGCGTCCCAGGGCAATGAGCAGTACTTC | CSVASQGNEQYF
TRBJ2-5 | 16 | TRBV15 | - | - | TGTGCCACCAGCAGACTGGGGGGAGCAGGATGGGAGACCCAGTACTTC | CATSRLGGAGWETQYF
TRBJ2-7 | 11 | TRBV28 | few | - | TGTGCCAGCAGGTTTGCCTACGAGCAGTACTTC | CASRFAYEQYF
TRBJ2-3 | 17 | TRBV5-6 | few | TRBD2 | TGTGCCAGCAGCTTAGCGTTAACTAGCGGTGACACAGATACGCAGTATTTT | CASSLALTSGDTDTQYF
TRBJ2-3 | 14 | TRBV29-1 | few | - | TGCAGCGTTGACCTACGACGGGGGCAAGATACGCAGTATTTT | CSVDLRRGQDTQYF
TRBJ2-7 | 15 | TRBV5-1 | - | TRBD2 | TGCGCCAGCAGCTTGGTAACCGGGAGGAGGTACGAGCAGTACTTC | CASSLVTGRRYEQYF
TRBJ2-1 | 18 | TRBV9 | few | TRBD1 | TGTGCCAGCAGCCTACGGACAGGCCCAGGAAAAGTCTACAATGAGCAGTTCTTC | CASSLRTGPGKVYNEQFF
TRBJ2-1 | 13 | TRBV25-1 | - | - | TGTGCCAGCAACTTCTCCCCCGGGGGAGGGCAGTTCTTC | CASNFSPGGGQFF
TRBJ2-1 | 14 | TRBV3-1 | few | - | TGTGCCAGCAGCCAAGATATGGCAAGCAATGAGCAGTTCTTC | CASSQDMASNEQFF
TRBJ2-6 | 14 | TRBV12-3/TRBV12-4 | - | - | TGTGCCAGCAGTTTAGAGGCTGGGGCCAACGTCCTGACTTTC | CASSLEAGANVLTF
TRBJ1-6 | 13 | TRBV4-1 | - | - | TGCGCCAGCAGCCAAGATCGTCCAGGCTCCCCCCACTTT | CASSQDRPGSPHF
TRBJ1-2 | 12 | TRBV29-1 | many | - | TGCAGCGTTGAAGTGCACGATCGTGGCTACACCTTC | CSVEVHDRGYTF
TRBJ2-7 | 14 | TRBV13 | - | TRBD1 | TGTGCCAGCAGCCAAGCCCGGGACAGCTACGAGCAGTACTTC | CASSQARDSYEQYF
TRBJ2-7 | 15 | TRBV7-2 | - | TRBD1 | TGTGCCAGCAGCCTCTCCTGGACAGGGGCGGCCGAGCAGTACTTC | CASSLSWTGAAEQYF
TRBJ2-3 | 12 | TRBV29-1 | many | - | TGCAGCGTTGATGGGAGTACAGATACGCAGTATTTT | CSVDGSTDTQYF